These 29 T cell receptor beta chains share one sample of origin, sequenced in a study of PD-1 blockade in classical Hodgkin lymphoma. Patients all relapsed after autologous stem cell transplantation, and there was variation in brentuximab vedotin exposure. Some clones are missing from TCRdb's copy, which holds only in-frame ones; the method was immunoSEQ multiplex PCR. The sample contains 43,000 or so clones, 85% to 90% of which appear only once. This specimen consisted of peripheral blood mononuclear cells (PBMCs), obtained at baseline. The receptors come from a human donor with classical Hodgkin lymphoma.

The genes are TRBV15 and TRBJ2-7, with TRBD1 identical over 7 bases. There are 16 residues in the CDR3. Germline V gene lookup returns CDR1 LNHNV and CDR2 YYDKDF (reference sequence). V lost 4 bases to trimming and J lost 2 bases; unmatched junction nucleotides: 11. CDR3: CATSIGLGTDAYEQYF. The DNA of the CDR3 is TGTGCCACCAGCATCGGCCTAGGGACAGACGCCTACGAGCAGTACTTC. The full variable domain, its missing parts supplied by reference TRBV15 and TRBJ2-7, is DAMVIQNPRYQVTQFGKPVTLSCSQTLNHNVMYWYQQKSSQAPKLLFHYYDKDFNNEADTPDNFQSRRPNTSFCFLDIRSPGLGDTAMYLCATSIGLGTDAYEQYFGPGTRLTVT.

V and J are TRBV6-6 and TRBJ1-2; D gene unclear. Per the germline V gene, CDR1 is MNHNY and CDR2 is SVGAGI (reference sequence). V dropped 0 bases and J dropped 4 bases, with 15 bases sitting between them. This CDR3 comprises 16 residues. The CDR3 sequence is CASSYSRQRNLYGYTF. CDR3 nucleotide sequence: TGTGCCAGCAGTTACTCCAGGCAGAGAAATCTCTATGGCTACACCTTC.

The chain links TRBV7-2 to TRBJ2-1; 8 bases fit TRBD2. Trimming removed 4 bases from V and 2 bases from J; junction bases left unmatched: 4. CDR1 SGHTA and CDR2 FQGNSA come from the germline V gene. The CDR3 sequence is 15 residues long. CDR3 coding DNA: TGTGCCAGCAGCTCACTAGCGGCCGCCTACAATGAGCAGTTCTTC. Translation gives CASSSLAAAYNEQFF.

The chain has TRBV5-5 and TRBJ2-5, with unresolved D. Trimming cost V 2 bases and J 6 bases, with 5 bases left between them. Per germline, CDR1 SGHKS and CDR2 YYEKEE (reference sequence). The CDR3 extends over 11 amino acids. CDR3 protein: CASSFGQTQYF. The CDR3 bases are TGTGCCAGCAGCTTCGGACAGACCCAGTACTTC.

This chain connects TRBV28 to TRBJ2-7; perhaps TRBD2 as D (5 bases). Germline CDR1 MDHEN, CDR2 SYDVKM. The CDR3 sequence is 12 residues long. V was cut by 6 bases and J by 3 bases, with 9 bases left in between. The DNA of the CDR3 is TGTGCCAGCAGCCGGGCGGGCTACGAGCAGTACTTC. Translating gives CASSRAGYEQYF.

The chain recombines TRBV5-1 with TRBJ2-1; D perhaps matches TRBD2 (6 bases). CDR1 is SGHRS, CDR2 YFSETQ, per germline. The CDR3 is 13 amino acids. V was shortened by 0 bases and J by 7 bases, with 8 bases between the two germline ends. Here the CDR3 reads CASSLDRGNEQFF. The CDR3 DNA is TGCGCCAGCAGCTTGGACCGGGGGAATGAGCAGTTCTTC.

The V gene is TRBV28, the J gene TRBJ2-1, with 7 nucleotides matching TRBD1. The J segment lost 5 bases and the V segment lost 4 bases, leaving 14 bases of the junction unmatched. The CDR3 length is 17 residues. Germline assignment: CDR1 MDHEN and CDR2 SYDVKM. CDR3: CASSYAPGQREDNEQFF. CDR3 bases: TGTGCCAGCAGTTATGCCCCGGGACAGCGAGAAGACAATGAGCAGTTCTTC.

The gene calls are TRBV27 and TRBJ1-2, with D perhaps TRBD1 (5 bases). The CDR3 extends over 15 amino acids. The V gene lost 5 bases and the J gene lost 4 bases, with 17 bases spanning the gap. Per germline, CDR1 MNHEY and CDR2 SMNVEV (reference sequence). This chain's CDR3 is CASSLRLTDFYGYTF. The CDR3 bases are TGTGCCAGCAGTCTACGCCTGACAGACTTCTATGGCTACACCTTC.

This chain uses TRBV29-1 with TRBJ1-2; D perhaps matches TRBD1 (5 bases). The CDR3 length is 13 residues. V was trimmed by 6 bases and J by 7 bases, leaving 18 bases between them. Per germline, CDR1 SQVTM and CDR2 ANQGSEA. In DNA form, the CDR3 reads TGCAGCGTCGCTTCACAGGCCGCGGTTGGCTACACCTTC. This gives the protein CSVASQAAVGYTF. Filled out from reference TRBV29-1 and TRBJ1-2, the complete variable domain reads SAVISQKPSRDICQRGTSLTIQCQVDSQVTMMFWYRQQPGQSLTLIATANQGSEATYESGFVIDKFPISRPNLTFSTLTVSNMSPEDSSIYLCSVASQAAVGYTFGSGTRLTVV.

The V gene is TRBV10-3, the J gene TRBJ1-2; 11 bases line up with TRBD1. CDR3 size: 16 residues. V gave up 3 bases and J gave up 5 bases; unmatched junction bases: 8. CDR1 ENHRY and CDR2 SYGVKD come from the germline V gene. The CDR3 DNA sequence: TGTGCCATCAGTGACCCTACGGGACAGGGGGGGTATGGCTACACCTTC. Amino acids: CAISDPTGQGGYGYTF.

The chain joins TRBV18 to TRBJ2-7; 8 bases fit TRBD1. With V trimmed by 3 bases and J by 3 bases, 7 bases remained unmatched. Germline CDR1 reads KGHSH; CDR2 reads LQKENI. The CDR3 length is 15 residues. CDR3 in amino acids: CASSPGTGPGYEQYF. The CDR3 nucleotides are TGTGCCAGCTCACCCGGGACAGGACCAGGCTACGAGCAGTACTTC. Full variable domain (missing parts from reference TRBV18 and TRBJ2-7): NAGVMQNPRHLVRRRGQEARLRCSPMKGHSHVYWYRQLPEEGLKFMVYLQKENIIDESGMPKERFSAEFPKEGPSILRIQQVVRGDSAAYFCASSPGTGPGYEQYFGPGTRLTVT.

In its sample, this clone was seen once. The CDR3 sequence is CASSVGTASYNEQFF. The CDR3 DNA reads as TGTGCCAGCAGCGTAGGAACAGCTTCCTACAATGAGCAGTTCTTC. V gene TRBV9 combines with J gene TRBJ2-1; unclear D gene. The ends were cut back, 0 bases at V and 1 base at J, with 8 bases in the middle. Looked up from germline, CDR1 is SGDLS and CDR2 is YYNGEE. The CDR3 sequence is 15 residues long.

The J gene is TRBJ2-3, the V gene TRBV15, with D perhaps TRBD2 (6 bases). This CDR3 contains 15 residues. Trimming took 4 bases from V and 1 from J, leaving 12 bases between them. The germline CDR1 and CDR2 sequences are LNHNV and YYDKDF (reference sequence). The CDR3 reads CATSTSRGGTDTQYF. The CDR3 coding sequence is TGTGCCACCAGCACATCACGCGGGGGCACAGATACGCAGTATTTT.

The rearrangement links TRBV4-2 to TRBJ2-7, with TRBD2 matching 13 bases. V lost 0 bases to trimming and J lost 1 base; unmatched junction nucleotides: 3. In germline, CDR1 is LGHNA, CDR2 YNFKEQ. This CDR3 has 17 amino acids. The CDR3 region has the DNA TGTGCCAGCAGCCAAGATACACTAGCGGGAGGGTCCTACGAGCAGTACTTC. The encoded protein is CASSQDTLAGGSYEQYF.

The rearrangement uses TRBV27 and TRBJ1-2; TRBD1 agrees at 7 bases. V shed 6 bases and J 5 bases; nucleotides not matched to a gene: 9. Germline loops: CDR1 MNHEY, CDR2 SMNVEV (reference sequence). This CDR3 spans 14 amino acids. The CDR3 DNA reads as TGTGCCAGCAGGGCCCAGGGGGTAGGGTATGGCTACACCTTC. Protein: CASRAQGVGYGYTF.

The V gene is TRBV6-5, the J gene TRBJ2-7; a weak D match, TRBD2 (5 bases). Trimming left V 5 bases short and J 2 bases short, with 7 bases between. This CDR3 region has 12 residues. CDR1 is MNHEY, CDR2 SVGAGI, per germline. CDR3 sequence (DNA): TGTGCCAGCAGTCCCGGGACCTACGAGCAGTACTTC. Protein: CASSPGTYEQYF.

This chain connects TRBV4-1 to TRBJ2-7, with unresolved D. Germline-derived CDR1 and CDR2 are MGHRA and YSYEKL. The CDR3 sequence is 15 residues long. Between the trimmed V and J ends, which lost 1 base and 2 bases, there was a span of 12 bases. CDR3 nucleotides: TGCGCCAGCAGCCAAGTAGCCGGTCGGGCCTACGAGCAGTACTTC. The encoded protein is CASSQVAGRAYEQYF.

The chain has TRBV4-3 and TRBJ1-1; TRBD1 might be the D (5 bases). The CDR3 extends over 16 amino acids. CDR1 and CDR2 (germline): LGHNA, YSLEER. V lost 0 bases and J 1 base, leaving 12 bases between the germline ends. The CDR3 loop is CASSQDSPGGNTEAFF. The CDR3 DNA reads TGCGCCAGCAGCCAAGATAGTCCCGGGGGGAACACTGAAGCTTTCTTT.

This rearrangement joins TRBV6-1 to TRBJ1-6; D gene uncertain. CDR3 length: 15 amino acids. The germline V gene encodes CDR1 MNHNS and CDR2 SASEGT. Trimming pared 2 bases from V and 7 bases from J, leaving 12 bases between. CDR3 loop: CASSEQPGDNSPLHF. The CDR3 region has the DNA TGTGCCAGCAGTGAACAGCCGGGCGACAATTCACCCCTCCACTTT.

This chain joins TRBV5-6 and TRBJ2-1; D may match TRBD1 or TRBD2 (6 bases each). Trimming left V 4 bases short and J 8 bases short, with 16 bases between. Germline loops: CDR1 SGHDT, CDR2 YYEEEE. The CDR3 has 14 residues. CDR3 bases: TGTGCCAGCAGCAGAACCGGGGGCCGGGATGAGCAGTTCTTC. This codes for CASSRTGGRDEQFF.

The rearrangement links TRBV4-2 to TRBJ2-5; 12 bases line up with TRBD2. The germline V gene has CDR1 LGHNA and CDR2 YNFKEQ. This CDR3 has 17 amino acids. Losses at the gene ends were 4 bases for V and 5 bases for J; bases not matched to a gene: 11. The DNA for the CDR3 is TGTGCCAGCAGCCCCGCCGATTCTAGCGGGGGGGCCGAGACCCAGTACTTC. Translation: CASSPADSSGGAETQYF.

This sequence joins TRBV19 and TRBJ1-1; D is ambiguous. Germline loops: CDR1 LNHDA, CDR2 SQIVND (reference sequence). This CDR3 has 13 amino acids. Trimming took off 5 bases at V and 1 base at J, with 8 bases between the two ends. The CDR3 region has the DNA TGTGCCAGTAGTTATACAGAGAACACTGAAGCTTTCTTT. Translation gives CASSYTENTEAFF. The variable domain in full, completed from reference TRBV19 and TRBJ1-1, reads DGGITQSPKYLFRKEGQNVTLSCEQNLNHDAMYWYRQDPGQGLRLIYYSQIVNDFQKGDIAEGYSVSREKKESFPLTVTSAQKNPTAFYLCASSYTENTEAFFGQGTRLTVV.

The CDR3 DNA reads TGTGCCAGTAGTCCAGGTGGGCGGTCTGGAAACACCATATATTTT. It specifies CASSPGGRSGNTIYF. The chain is built from TRBV19 and TRBJ1-3; no reliable D call. This CDR3 has 15 residues. V dropped 5 bases and J dropped 1 base, with 12 bases sitting between them. Looked up from germline, CDR1 is LNHDA and CDR2 is SQIVND (reference sequence).

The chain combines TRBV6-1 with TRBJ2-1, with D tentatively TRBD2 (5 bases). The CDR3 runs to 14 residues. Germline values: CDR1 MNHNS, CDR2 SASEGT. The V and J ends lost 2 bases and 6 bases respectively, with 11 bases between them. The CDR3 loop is CASSEPSSSNEQFF. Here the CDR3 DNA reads TGTGCCAGCAGTGAACCTAGCTCGAGCAATGAGCAGTTCTTC.

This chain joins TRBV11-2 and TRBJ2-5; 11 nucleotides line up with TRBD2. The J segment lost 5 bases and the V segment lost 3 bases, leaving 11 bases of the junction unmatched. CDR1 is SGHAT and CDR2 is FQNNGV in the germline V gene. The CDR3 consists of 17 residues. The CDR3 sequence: CASSLGTSGPGGETQYF. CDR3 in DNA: TGTGCCAGCAGCTTGGGGACTAGCGGACCCGGAGGGGAGACCCAGTACTTC. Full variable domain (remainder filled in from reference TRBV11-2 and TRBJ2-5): EAGVAQSPRYKIIEKRQSVAFWCNPISGHATLYWYQQILGQGPKLLIQFQNNGVVDDSQLPKDRFSAERLKGVDSTLKIQPAKLEDSAVYLCASSLGTSGPGGETQYFGPGTRLLVL.

DNA of the CDR3: TGTGCCAGCAGCACAGACAGGGCCTACAATGAGCAGTTCTTC. Translation gives CASSTDRAYNEQFF. The V call is TRBV14, the J call TRBJ2-1; TRBD1 matches at 7 bases. Germline V CDR1 and CDR2: SGHDN, FVKESK. There are 14 residues in the CDR3. Losses at the gene ends were 5 bases for V and 2 bases for J; bases not matched to a gene: 3.

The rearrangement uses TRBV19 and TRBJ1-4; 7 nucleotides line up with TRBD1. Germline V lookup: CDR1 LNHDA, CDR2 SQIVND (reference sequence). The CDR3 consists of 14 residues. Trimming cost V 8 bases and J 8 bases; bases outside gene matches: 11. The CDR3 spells CASSPTGSGEKLFF. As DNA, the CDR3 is TGTGCCAGTTCACCGACAGGGTCGGGAGAAAAACTGTTTTTT. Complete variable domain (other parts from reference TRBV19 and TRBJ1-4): DGGITQSPKYLFRKEGQNVTLSCEQNLNHDAMYWYRQDPGQGLRLIYYSQIVNDFQKGDIAEGYSVSREKKESFPLTVTSAQKNPTAFYLCASSPTGSGEKLFFGSGTQLSVL.

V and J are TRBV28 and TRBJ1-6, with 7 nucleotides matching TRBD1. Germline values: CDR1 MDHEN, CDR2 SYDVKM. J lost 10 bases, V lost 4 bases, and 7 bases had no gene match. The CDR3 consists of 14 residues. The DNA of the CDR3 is TGTGCCAGCAGTTCCGGGACAGCTAGATCACCCCTCCACTTT. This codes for CASSSGTARSPLHF. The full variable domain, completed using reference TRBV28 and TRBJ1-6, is DVKVTQSSRYLVKRTGEKVFLECVQDMDHENMFWYRQDPGLGLRLIYFSYDVKMKEKGDIPEGYSVSREKKERFSLILESASTNQTSMYLCASSSGTARSPLHFGNGTRLTVT.

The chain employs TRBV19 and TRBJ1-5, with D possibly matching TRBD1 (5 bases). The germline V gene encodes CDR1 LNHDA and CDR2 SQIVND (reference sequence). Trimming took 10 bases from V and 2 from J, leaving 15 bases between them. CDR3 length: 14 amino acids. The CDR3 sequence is CATQSQGGNQPQHF. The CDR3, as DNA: TGTGCCACCCAATCGCAGGGAGGCAATCAGCCCCAGCATTTT. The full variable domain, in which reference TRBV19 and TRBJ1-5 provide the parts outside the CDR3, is DGGITQSPKYLFRKEGQNVTLSCEQNLNHDAMYWYRQDPGQGLRLIYYSQIVNDFQKGDIAEGYSVSREKKESFPLTVTSAQKNPTAFYLCATQSQGGNQPQHFGDGTRLSIL.